These 25 T cell receptor beta chains originate from one sample sequenced in a study of response to subunit inactivated influenza vaccine. One entry per CDR3 protein results from TCRdb running MiXCR on the RT-PCR reads. Altogether about 650,000 distinct CDR3 sequences are present, 15% to 18% being singletons, with the ten largest covering about 9.9%. The sequences come from PBMCs from blood, collected about 11 days after vaccination. The source of these receptors is a man in his fifties or sixties who received an inactivated influenza vaccine.

This clonotype has only a few counts. This chain uses TRBV5-1 with TRBJ2-1, with D perhaps matching TRBD1 (5 bases). Trimming removed 0 bases at V and 0 bases at J, with 13 bases between. The CDR3 contains 17 residues. CDR1 and CDR2 from the germline V gene are SGHRS and YFSETQ. Here the CDR3 reads CASSLDQGAASYNEQFF. The CDR3, as DNA: TGCGCCAGCAGCTTGGACCAAGGGGCGGCCTCCTACAATGAGCAGTTCTTC.

CDR3 nucleotides: TGTGCCAGCGATCAAAGGACAAGCCCTGGAAACACCATATATTTT. Amino acid sequence: CASDQRTSPGNTIYF. V is TRBV12-3 or TRBV12-4 and J is TRBJ1-3; maybe TRBD1 (5 bases). The CDR3 runs to 15 residues. V was trimmed by 8 bases and J by 2 bases, leaving 16 bases between them.

CDR3 in DNA: TGTGCCAGCAGTTACGAGACAGCAGAGACCCAGTACTTC. This codes for CASSYETAETQYF. V gene TRBV6-2 or TRBV6-3 combines with J gene TRBJ2-5; perhaps TRBD1 as D (5 bases). This CDR3 spans 13 amino acids. Germline loops: CDR1 MNHEY, CDR2 SVGEGT. Trimming removed 2 bases from V and 4 bases from J, with 8 bases in between.

The chain couples TRBV20-1 to TRBJ2-3; 12 positions agree with TRBD2. Germline CDR1 DFQATT, CDR2 SNEGSKA (reference sequence). The V segment lost 1 base and the J segment 4 bases; nucleotides outside the gene matches: 3. CDR3 length: 15 amino acids. CDR3 region: CSARGASGGADTQYF. CDR3 coding DNA: TGCAGTGCTAGAGGGGCTAGCGGGGGGGCAGATACGCAGTATTTT.

V usage is TRBV3-1 and J usage is TRBJ2-5; D perhaps matches TRBD2 (5 bases). V lost 8 bases and J 5 bases, leaving 18 bases between the germline ends. This CDR3 comprises 14 residues. The V gene's germline CDR1 is LGHDT and CDR2 YNNKEL (reference sequence). In nucleotides, the CDR3 is TGTGCCAGCCGACTACTTAGTGGTATTGAGACCCAGTACTTC. Translating it yields CASRLLSGIETQYF.

The chain combines TRBV9 with TRBJ2-7; the match to TRBD2 covers 8 bases. The V segment lost 5 bases and the J segment 4 bases; nucleotides outside the gene matches: 8. This CDR3 comprises 14 residues. Germline loops: CDR1 SGDLS, CDR2 YYNGEE. The CDR3 protein is CASSTGTSLYEQYF. DNA of the CDR3: TGTGCCAGCAGTACCGGGACTAGTCTTTACGAGCAGTACTTC.

This clonotype has more than one count but fewer than ten. The chain combines TRBV6-1 with TRBJ2-2, with 8 bases fitting TRBD2. Looked up from germline, CDR1 is MNHNS and CDR2 is SASEGT. The CDR3 has 15 amino acids. V shed 8 bases, J shed 6 bases, and the junction held 11 bases outside the gene matches. CDR3 DNA: TGTGCCAGCTACCAGCGGGGGCCTCGGGCCGGGGAGCTGTTTTTT. This codes for CASYQRGPRAGELFF.

The CDR3 here is CASSEPGQTYEQYF. In DNA form, the CDR3 reads TGTGCCAGCAGTGAACCGGGACAAACTTACGAGCAGTACTTC. J is TRBJ2-7 and V is TRBV2; tentative D call: TRBD1 (6 bases). The germline V gene has CDR1 SNHLY and CDR2 FYNNEI. The CDR3 covers 14 residues. V was pared by 2 bases and J by 4 bases, with 12 bases between.

The rearrangement uses TRBV7-2 and TRBJ1-2, with D maybe TRBD1 (5 bases). The CDR3 extends over 13 amino acids. Germline V gives CDR1 SGHTA, CDR2 FQGNSA. Trimming removed 1 base from V and 8 bases from J, with 11 bases in between. CDR3 coding DNA: TGTGCCAGCAGCTTAGATTGGACATTCGGCTACACCTTC. This translates into CASSLDWTFGYTF.

The V and J genes are TRBV20-1 and TRBJ2-7, with TRBD1 matching 7 bases. The V gene end was trimmed by 8 bases and the J gene end by 2 bases; junction bases not matched to a gene: 6. Germline V gives CDR1 DFQATT, CDR2 SNEGSKA (reference sequence). This CDR3 has 12 amino acids. The CDR3 region is CSITTGTYEQYF. The CDR3 nucleotides are TGCAGTATAACGACAGGGACCTACGAGCAGTACTTC.

J is TRBJ2-5 and V is TRBV20-1; D uncertain. V lost 3 bases and J 13 bases, leaving 24 bases between the germline ends. This CDR3 is 14 amino acids long. Looked up from germline, CDR1 is DFQATT and CDR2 is SNEGSKA (reference sequence). The CDR3 DNA reads as TGCAGTGCTAGGTTGCCCGGACCCCTCCCGAGAGGGTACTTC. Protein: CSARLPGPLPRGYF.

The sample holds a few counts of this clonotype. This sequence joins TRBV11-2 and TRBJ2-3, with 15 bases lining up with TRBD2. Germline lookup yields CDR1 SGHAT and CDR2 FQNNGV. CDR3 length: 18 amino acids. The J segment lost 4 bases and the V segment lost 5 bases, leaving 10 bases of the junction unmatched. The CDR3 here is CASSVGLAGGLSPDTQYF. As DNA, the CDR3 is TGTGCCAGCAGCGTAGGACTAGCGGGGGGGCTTTCCCCAGATACGCAGTATTTT.

Written as DNA, the CDR3 is TGTGCCAGCAGCTTTTACAGGGGGCGACCGAATCAGCCCCAGCATTTT. Translation: CASSFYRGRPNQPQHF. J is TRBJ1-5 and V is TRBV7-8; TRBD1 matches at 9 bases. The V segment lost 3 bases and the J segment 4 bases; nucleotides outside the gene matches: 7. The CDR3 is made up of 16 amino acids. Germline CDR1 and CDR2: SGHVS and FQNEAQ.

The chain employs TRBV5-1 and TRBJ1-1, with a possible D match to TRBD1 (6 bases). The CDR3 spans 16 residues. Trimming cost V 0 bases and J 4 bases, with 16 bases left between them. Germline V CDR1 and CDR2: SGHRS, YFSETQ. This CDR3 reads CASSLVSRGLVTEAFF. CDR3 coding DNA: TGCGCCAGCAGCTTGGTGAGCAGGGGTCTGGTCACTGAAGCTTTCTTT. The full variable domain, with the rest looked up from reference TRBV5-1 and TRBJ1-1, is KAGVTQTPRYLIKTRGQQVTLSCSPISGHRSVSWYQQTPGQGLQFLFEYFSETQRNKGNFPGRFSGRQFSNSRSEMNVSTLELGDSALYLCASSLVSRGLVTEAFFGQGTRLTVV.

The V and J genes are TRBV20-1 and TRBJ2-5; D not certain. From germline, CDR1 is DFQATT and CDR2 SNEGSKA (reference sequence). V was trimmed by 0 bases and J by 0 bases, leaving 14 bases between them. CDR3 length: 16 residues. The CDR3 loop is CSARDQVSPNQETQYF. CDR3 coding DNA: TGCAGTGCTAGAGATCAGGTTAGCCCCAACCAAGAGACCCAGTACTTC.

The chain links TRBV3-1 to TRBJ1-5; D may be TRBD1 (5 bases). Trimming cost V 1 base and J 4 bases, with 11 bases left between them. This CDR3 spans 15 amino acids. CDR1 is LGHDT, CDR2 YNNKEL, per germline (reference sequence). In DNA form, the CDR3 reads TGTGCCAGCAGCCAAGGACGACAGTTAAATCAGCCCCAGCATTTT. The encoded protein is CASSQGRQLNQPQHF. The entire variable domain, with the rest obtained from reference TRBV3-1 and TRBJ1-5, is as follows: DTAVSQTPKYLVTQMGNDKSIKCEQNLGHDTMYWYKQDSKKFLKIMFSYNNKELIINETVPNRFSPKSPDKAHLNLHINSLELGDSAVYFCASSQGRQLNQPQHFGDGTRLSIL.

The J gene is TRBJ1-2, the V gene TRBV4-1, with D uncertain. V was clipped by 4 bases and J by 4 bases, with 19 bases between them. CDR3 length equals 16 residues. CDR1 MGHRA and CDR2 YSYEKL come from the germline V gene. The CDR3 nucleotides are TGCGCCAGCAGCCCTCGAGCAAGCGAGTGGGGCTATGGCTACACCTTC. Its protein product is CASSPRASEWGYGYTF.

This clonotype was counted only a few times. The rearrangement links TRBV28 to TRBJ1-1; D ambiguous. Germline lookup yields CDR1 MDHEN and CDR2 SYDVKM. V dropped 3 bases and J dropped 0 bases, with 8 bases sitting between them. The CDR3 extends over 14 amino acids. The CDR3 protein is CASSFRNLNTEAFF. DNA for the CDR3: TGTGCCAGCAGTTTCAGGAATTTGAACACTGAAGCTTTCTTT.

This clonotype was detected a few times. This chain connects TRBV12-3 or TRBV12-4 to TRBJ2-7, with TRBD2 identical over 10 bases. The CDR3 has 15 residues. With V trimmed by 6 bases and J by 3 bases, 8 bases remained unmatched. The CDR3: CASSPSGSPLYEQYF. The CDR3, as DNA: TGTGCCAGCAGCCCTAGCGGGAGCCCCCTCTACGAGCAGTACTTC.

The CDR3 coding sequence is TGTGCCAGCAGCCAAGGACTAGCGGGAAACCAAGAGACCCAGTACTTC. Amino acid sequence: CASSQGLAGNQETQYF. V gene TRBV3-1 combines with J gene TRBJ2-5; 11 nucleotides agree with TRBD2. The CDR3 extends over 16 amino acids. Germline CDR1 reads LGHDT; CDR2 reads YNNKEL (reference sequence). The ends lost 1 base at V and 0 bases at J; junction bases unmatched: 1.

This clonotype was picked up a small number of times. The chain links TRBV7-9 to TRBJ2-1; D remains unclear. The CDR3 length is 12 residues. CDR1 is SEHNR and CDR2 is FQNEAQ in the germline V gene (reference sequence). The V end lost 3 bases, the J end lost 6 bases, and 6 bases lay between the germline ends. CDR3 protein: CASSLLSNEQFF. CDR3 sequence (DNA): TGTGCCAGCAGCTTGCTGTCCAATGAGCAGTTCTTC.

V gene TRBV4-3 combines with J gene TRBJ2-7, with 10 bases aligning to TRBD1. The junction had 14 bases not matched to a gene; V was cut back by 4 bases and J by 5 bases. Germline assignment: CDR1 LGHNA and CDR2 YSLEER. The CDR3 is 17 amino acids. DNA of the CDR3: TGCGCCAGCAGCCTGAAACAACTCGACAGGGGGCCCCACGAGCAGTACTTC. It translates to CASSLKQLDRGPHEQYF.

This chain uses TRBV5-1 with TRBJ2-5, with D unclear. The V end lost 3 bases, the J end lost 2 bases, and 14 bases lay between the germline ends. Germline CDR1 is SGHRS and CDR2 is YFSETQ. The CDR3 length is 15 residues. This CDR3 is CASSYPGSTQETQYF. DNA of the CDR3: TGCGCCAGCAGCTATCCCGGGTCCACACAAGAGACCCAGTACTTC.

V gene TRBV7-2 combines with J gene TRBJ2-2, with a tentative D call TRBD2 (5 bases). CDR3 length: 15 amino acids. Germline CDR1 is SGHTA and CDR2 is FQGNSA. V dropped 5 bases and J dropped 2 bases, with 12 bases sitting between them. Here the CDR3 reads CASSGRSANTGELFF. CDR3 bases: TGTGCCAGCAGCGGGAGATCGGCTAACACCGGGGAGCTGTTTTTT. Using reference TRBV7-2 and TRBJ2-2 for the parts outside the CDR3, the full variable domain is GAGVSQSPSNKVTEKGKDVELRCDPISGHTALYWYRQSLGQGLEFLIYFQGNSAPDKSGLPSDRFSAERTGGSVSTLTIQRTQQEDSAVYLCASSGRSANTGELFFGEGSRLTVL.

The chain employs TRBV6-2 or TRBV6-3 and TRBJ2-7; D is perhaps TRBD1 (6 bases). The CDR3 consists of 17 residues. From germline, CDR1 is MNHEY and CDR2 SVGEGT. The V end was cut by 0 bases, the J end by 0 bases, with 15 bases between. CDR3 bases: TGTGCCAGCAGTTACTCGACGCGGAGCAGGGGCTCCTACGAGCAGTACTTC. Translation: CASSYSTRSRGSYEQYF.